The source of this TCR beta chain is a study of OX40 agonist ivuxolimab in advanced cancers. Measured with immunoSEQ multiplex PCR; TCRdb has only the in-frame clones, and not every one. The table lists about 67,000 clones, approximately 90% of them singletons. The clonotype originates from an adult with an advanced solid tumor such as melanoma, head and neck, liver or kidney cancer. This material consisted of CD4+ or CD8+ T cells sorted from blood, taken in a trial of the OX40 agonist ivuxolimab.

This CDR3 is CASSTRDSQETQYF. For the CDR3, the DNA is TGTGCCAGCAGCACCCGGGACAGCCAAGAGACCCAGTACTTC. The chain couples TRBV7-9 to TRBJ2-5, with TRBD1 matching 7 bases. The CDR3 loop spans 14 amino acids. The J segment lost 1 base and the V segment lost 5 bases, leaving 4 bases of the junction unmatched. Germline loops: CDR1 SEHNR, CDR2 FQNEAQ (reference sequence).